This T cell receptor beta chain was documented in a study of cytomegalovirus exposure and HLA in healthy donors. Findings and caveats of the study: With later analysis, a missense DCLRE1C variant became linked to TCR beta V- and J-gene trimming. In a later analysis, an Asian-associated ancestry cluster reportedly showed fewer N-insertions than the roughly 650-donor mean.

For this clone: Its antigen is not known.

60 Vbeta and 13 Jbeta primers were used in PCR. The repertoire was sequenced with immunoSEQ multiplex PCR; TCRdb's copy has only in-frame clones and lacks some. The table records approximately 80,000 clones, over 70% of them present only once. This CDR3 has 15 amino acids. The V gene end was trimmed by 3 bases and the J gene end by 3 bases; junction bases not matched to a gene: 8. Germline V gene sequence: CDR1 SGHKS, CDR2 YYEKEE (reference sequence). The sample comprised PBMCs. This rearrangement joins TRBV5-5 to TRBJ1-1, with TRBD1 matching 7 bases. The receptor comes from a man younger than 45 in good health and CMV-seropositive. As DNA, the CDR3 is TGTGCCAGCAGCTCACGTACTACAGGGGACACTGAAGCTTTCTTT. Translation: CASSSRTTGDTEAFF.